Below, one TCR beta chain is given with its context. Its antigen is currently unknown. Then a second PCR, running about 6 to 12 cycles, was carried out with a sample-barcoded 5' primer and a J-beta primer mix. TCRdb reprocessed the 5' RACE reads via MiXCR and lists one record per CDR3 protein. Of hundreds of thousands of distinct CDR3 sequences detected, approximately 67% appear once; the ten largest clones hold 25% to 35%. The CDR3 runs 15 residues. Germline V gives CDR1 WSHSY, CDR2 SAAADI. The V and J ends lost 7 bases and 5 bases respectively, with 18 bases between them. The data were obtained in a study of blood T cells in healthy people across ages. General study findings and limits: The study found more naive CD4+ cells and higher diversity in long-lived than aged donors.

The source is a man younger than 45 in good health. The sequencing sample was made of blood. V gene TRBV10-2 combines with J gene TRBJ1-5; a weak D match, TRBD1 (6 bases). The CDR3 DNA is TGCGCCAGCACCGAGACAGGACAGCGAGATCAGCCCCAGCATTTT. Protein: CASTETGQRDQPQHF.